One sample yielded the 16 T cell receptor beta chains listed below, sequenced in a study of blood T cell repertoires in COVID-19 (TCRdb year 2020). The method behind the library was the immunoSEQ multiplex PCR assay. Held by TCRdb, this immuneACCESS table contains in-frame sequences only and omits some clones. Under half of the omission traces to an unresolved V gene where checked; the cause of the rest is unknown. The sample table shows about 250,000 clones, and about 90% are seen once. The ten largest clones capture roughly 3% of the sample. Specimen: peripheral blood. Every receptor here comes from a man aged 18-30 years with active or convalescent COVID-19.

The CDR3 reads CASSISGRATYEQYF. The CDR3, as DNA: TGTGCCAGCAGCATCAGCGGGAGGGCCACCTACGAGCAGTACTTC. V gene TRBV27 combines with J gene TRBJ2-7; 10 bases align to TRBD2. The CDR3 covers 15 residues. With 6 bases clipped from V and 2 bases from J, the junction kept 7 bases outside the gene matches. Germline V gene lookup returns CDR1 MNHEY and CDR2 SMNVEV (reference sequence).

V gene TRBV2 combines with J gene TRBJ2-5; D might be TRBD2 (6 bases). The CDR3 has 15 residues. V was pared by 4 bases and J by 1 base, with 13 bases between. Germline V gene lookup returns CDR1 SNHLY and CDR2 FYNNEI. The CDR3 loop reads CASSVGEDSQETQYF. CDR3 coding DNA: TGTGCCAGCAGTGTGGGGGAGGACTCCCAAGAGACCCAGTACTTC.

The V and J genes are TRBV24-1 and TRBJ2-5; possible D gene TRBD1, 5 bases. Trimming took off 5 bases at V and 4 bases at J, with 10 bases between the two ends. This CDR3 has 13 residues. Germline CDR1 KGHDR, CDR2 SFDVKD. CDR3 nucleotide sequence: TGTGCCACCAGTGGGTCAGGGCGAGAGACCCAGTACTTC. Its protein is CATSGSGRETQYF.

The chain carries TRBV7-9 and TRBJ1-5; tentatively, D is TRBD1 (5 bases). The CDR3 consists of 14 residues. The V end was cut by 5 bases, the J end by 5 bases, with 13 bases between. The V gene's germline CDR1 is SEHNR and CDR2 FQNEAQ (reference sequence). The DNA of the CDR3 is TGTGCCAGCAGCCCCGGGGGGGTTGATCAGCCCCAGCATTTT. This encodes CASSPGGVDQPQHF. Full variable domain (outside the CDR3, taken from reference TRBV7-9 and TRBJ1-5): DTGVSQNPRHKITKRGQNVTFRCDPISEHNRLYWYRQTLGQGPEFLTYFQNEAQLEKSRLLSDRFSAERPKGSFSTLEIQRTEQGDSAMYLCASSPGGVDQPQHFGDGTRLSIL.

This clone has a single count. This chain uses TRBV18 with TRBJ1-4, with 8 bases identical to TRBD1. The CDR3 has 13 residues. Germline CDR1 KGHSH, CDR2 LQKENI. V was clipped by 3 bases and J by 7 bases; unmatched bases: 1. The CDR3 region has the DNA TGTGCCAGCTCACCCGGGACAGGTGAAAAACTGTTTTTT. Amino acid sequence: CASSPGTGEKLFF.

This clone was detected once. The chain recombines TRBV11-1 with TRBJ2-2, with D tentatively TRBD2 (6 bases). The CDR3 has 14 residues. Germline CDR1 reads SGHAT; CDR2 reads FQDESV (reference sequence). V was cut by 5 bases and J by 3 bases, with 10 bases left in between. The CDR3 region is CASSPGTYTGELFF. In DNA form, the CDR3 reads TGTGCCAGCAGCCCCGGGACTTACACCGGGGAGCTGTTTTTT.

The chain combines TRBV7-2 with TRBJ2-5; 8 bases fit TRBD1. There are 13 residues in the CDR3. CDR1 and CDR2 from the germline V gene are SGHTA and FQGNSA. V was clipped by 11 bases and J by 6 bases; unmatched bases: 11. In DNA form, the CDR3 reads TGTGCCGCGATAGACAGGGGTGAGAAGACCCAGTACTTC. The encoded protein is CAAIDRGEKTQYF. The whole variable domain, filled in from reference TRBV7-2 and TRBJ2-5, reads GAGVSQSPSNKVTEKGKDVELRCDPISGHTALYWYRQSLGQGLEFLIYFQGNSAPDKSGLPSDRFSAERTGGSVSTLTIQRTQQEDSAVYLCAAIDRGEKTQYFGPGTRLLVL.

J is TRBJ2-7 and V is TRBV5-1; 11 positions match TRBD1. CDR1 and CDR2 from the germline V gene are SGHRS and YFSETQ. This CDR3 spans 15 amino acids. V trimming: 6 bases; J trimming: 1 base; junction bases outside the gene matches: 6. The CDR3 spells CASTTGTGGSYEQYF. The CDR3 nucleotides read TGCGCCAGCACCACGGGGACAGGGGGATCCTACGAGCAGTACTTC.

This clone was counted only a few times. V is TRBV5-1 and J is TRBJ1-1; tentative D call: TRBD1 (6 bases). The CDR3 contains 15 residues. The germline CDR1 and CDR2 sequences are SGHRS and YFSETQ. V lost 6 bases and J lost 0, with 15 bases in between. The CDR3 reads CASTQGSPLNTEAFF. CDR3 DNA sequence: TGCGCCAGCACCCAGGGGAGCCCCCTGAACACTGAAGCTTTCTTT. Combining the CDR3 with reference TRBV5-1 and TRBJ1-1 gives the whole variable domain KAGVTQTPRYLIKTRGQQVTLSCSPISGHRSVSWYQQTPGQGLQFLFEYFSETQRNKGNFPGRFSGRQFSNSRSEMNVSTLELGDSALYLCASTQGSPLNTEAFFGQGTRLTVV.

Only a few counts were recorded for this clone. The chain links TRBV6-5 to TRBJ2-7, with D possibly being TRBD2 (6 bases). Germline V gives CDR1 MNHEY, CDR2 SVGAGI. The CDR3 runs 12 residues. The V end lost 6 bases, the J end lost 3 bases, and 9 bases lay between the germline ends. The CDR3 loop is CASSSGSYEQYF. CDR3 in DNA: TGTGCCAGCAGCTCCGGGAGCTACGAGCAGTACTTC.

The rearrangement joins TRBV3-1 (or the pseudogene TRBV3-2) to TRBJ1-2; D call uncertain. This CDR3 has 14 amino acids. Deletions cut 4 bases from V and 8 bases from J, with 17 bases between. Looked up from germline, CDR1 is LGHDT and CDR2 is YNNKEL (reference sequence). The DNA for the CDR3 is TGTGCCAGCAGCCCCGAGGTGGGAGTCAGCGGCTACACCTTC. Its protein is CASSPEVGVSGYTF.

The chain combines TRBV6-5 with TRBJ1-2; tentative D call: TRBD1 (6 bases). This CDR3 spans 15 amino acids. V was trimmed by 2 bases and J by 2 bases, leaving 12 bases between them. Germline CDR1 and CDR2: MNHEY and SVGAGI. DNA for the CDR3: TGTGCCAGCAGTTACAGAGGACAGTACAACTATGGCTACACCTTC. It is translated as CASSYRGQYNYGYTF.

The rearrangement joins TRBV28 to TRBJ2-3, with D perhaps TRBD1 (6 bases). V shed 5 bases and J shed 4 bases, with 19 bases lying between them. The CDR3 sequence is 16 residues long. Germline CDR1 and CDR2: MDHEN and SYDVKM. The CDR3 here is CASSQSGTLRADTQYF. CDR3 nucleotide sequence: TGTGCCAGCAGTCAATCCGGGACACTCAGGGCAGATACGCAGTATTTT. Full variable domain (missing parts from reference TRBV28 and TRBJ2-3): DVKVTQSSRYLVKRTGEKVFLECVQDMDHENMFWYRQDPGLGLRLIYFSYDVKMKEKGDIPEGYSVSREKKERFSLILESASTNQTSMYLCASSQSGTLRADTQYFGPGTRLTVL.

This rearrangement joins TRBV3-1 (or the pseudogene TRBV3-2) to TRBJ1-2, with a possible D match to TRBD1 (6 bases). Germline CDR1 LGHDT, CDR2 YNNKEL (reference sequence). V was shortened by 3 bases and J by 7 bases, with 15 bases between the two germline ends. The CDR3 consists of 14 residues. CDR3 loop: CASSHNRAKSGYTF. CDR3 nucleotide sequence: TGTGCCAGCAGCCATAACAGGGCTAAGAGTGGCTACACCTTC.

This chain uses TRBV15 with TRBJ1-1; D is unclear. V lost 3 bases and J lost 0, with 5 bases in between. Germline CDR1 LNHNV, CDR2 YYDKDF (reference sequence). CDR3 length equals 13 residues. CDR3 sequence reads: CATSRGVNTEAFF. CDR3 DNA: TGTGCCACCAGCAGGGGAGTGAACACTGAAGCTTTCTTT.

This chain connects TRBV29-1 to TRBJ1-1; D is unclear. Trimming stripped 4 bases from V and 4 bases from J, with 19 bases between. CDR1 SQVTM and CDR2 ANQGSEA come from the germline V gene. The CDR3 is 15 amino acids. The CDR3 bases are TGCAGCGTTGGGATATTTAATGGGCGTAGCACTGAAGCTTTCTTT. It specifies CSVGIFNGRSTEAFF. The whole variable domain, filled in from reference TRBV29-1 and TRBJ1-1, reads SAVISQKPSRDICQRGTSLTIQCQVDSQVTMMFWYRQQPGQSLTLIATANQGSEATYESGFVIDKFPISRPNLTFSTLTVSNMSPEDSSIYLCSVGIFNGRSTEAFFGQGTRLTVV.